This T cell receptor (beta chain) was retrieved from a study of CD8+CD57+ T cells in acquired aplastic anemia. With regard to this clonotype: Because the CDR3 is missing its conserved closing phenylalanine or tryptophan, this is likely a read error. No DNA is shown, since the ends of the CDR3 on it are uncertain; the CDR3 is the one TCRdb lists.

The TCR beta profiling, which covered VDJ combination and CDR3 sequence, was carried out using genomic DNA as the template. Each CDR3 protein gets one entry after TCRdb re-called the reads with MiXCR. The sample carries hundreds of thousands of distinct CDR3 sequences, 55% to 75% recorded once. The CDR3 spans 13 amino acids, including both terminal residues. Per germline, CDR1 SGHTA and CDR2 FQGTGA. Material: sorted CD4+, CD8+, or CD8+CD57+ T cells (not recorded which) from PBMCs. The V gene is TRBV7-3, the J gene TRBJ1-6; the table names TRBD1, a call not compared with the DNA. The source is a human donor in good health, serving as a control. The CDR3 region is CASSPGTLTATEA.